Presented here are 19 T cell receptor beta chains from one specimen sequenced in a study of cytomegalovirus exposure and HLA in healthy donors. A multiplex PCR was run with 60 Vbeta primers and 13 Jbeta primers. The protocol was immunoSEQ multiplex PCR, while the TCRdb copy is restricted to in-frame clones and leaves out a portion. The table has about 88,000 clones, more than 80% seen once; the top ten hold 2.3%. Sequenced: PBMCs. The receptors here all came from a young man in good health and CMV-seronegative.

The chain links TRBV7-2 to TRBJ2-1, with TRBD2 matching 7 bases. This CDR3 contains 16 residues. With V trimmed by 5 bases and J by 3 bases, 10 bases remained unmatched. The germline V gene has CDR1 SGHTA and CDR2 FQGNSA. CDR3 loop: CASSPKRAGVYNEQFF. The CDR3 DNA reads as TGTGCCAGCAGCCCTAAACGGGCGGGAGTCTACAATGAGCAGTTCTTC. Based on the CDR3 plus reference TRBV7-2 and TRBJ2-1, the full variable domain is GAGVSQSPSNKVTEKGKDVELRCDPISGHTALYWYRQSLGQGLEFLIYFQGNSAPDKSGLPSDRFSAERTGGSVSTLTIQRTQQEDSAVYLCASSPKRAGVYNEQFFGPGTRLTVL.

This chain joins TRBV28 and TRBJ2-2, with D perhaps TRBD1 (5 bases). The CDR3 has 12 amino acids. Trimming stripped 3 bases from V and 12 bases from J, with 11 bases between. CDR1 MDHEN and CDR2 SYDVKM come from the germline V gene. The DNA for the CDR3 is TGTGCCAGCAGTTTTGCTCTGGGGCAGCTGTTTTTT. Its translation is CASSFALGQLFF.

CDR3 bases: TGTGCCAGCAGCAAAGCGTCGAACCGGGACAGCCCTTTTTGTATTGACGAGCAGTACTTC. Its protein is CASSKASNRDSPFCIDEQYF. The V and J genes are TRBV21-1 and TRBJ2-7; no DNA check was done on the table's D call, TRBD1. TRBV21-1 is labeled a pseudogene. There are 20 residues in the CDR3.

The chain joins TRBV7-6 to TRBJ2-1; D gene uncertain. The CDR3 length is 16 residues. Trimming shortened V by 2 bases and J by 8 bases, and 19 bases separated the two germline ends. CDR1 is SGHVS, CDR2 FNYEAQ, per germline. DNA for the CDR3: TGTGCCAGCAGCTTACGTCCGGGTTCCCAATCGGATGAGCAGTTCTTC. As protein: CASSLRPGSQSDEQFF.

V is TRBV25-1 and J is TRBJ2-1; a weak D match, TRBD2 (6 bases). V lost 8 bases and J lost 7, with 24 bases in between. Germline CDR1 is MGHDK and CDR2 is SYGVNS. The CDR3 has 16 residues. The CDR3 is CASSVGGTAGLNEQFF. Here the CDR3 DNA reads TGTGCCAGCTCAGTAGGCGGGACGGCGGGTTTGAATGAGCAGTTCTTC.

This chain links TRBV28 with TRBJ2-3; D is possibly TRBD2 (6 bases). The V gene lost 6 bases and the J gene lost 0 bases, with 13 bases spanning the gap. The CDR3 loop spans 15 amino acids. Germline V gives CDR1 MDHEN, CDR2 SYDVKM. The CDR3 loop reads CASRVISGSTDTQYF. The CDR3 bases are TGTGCCAGCAGAGTAATAAGCGGGAGCACAGATACGCAGTATTTT.

The rearrangement links TRBV5-4 to TRBJ2-1; the match to TRBD2 covers 8 bases. This CDR3 is built from 15 residues. The germline gives CDR1 SGHNT, CDR2 YYREEE (reference sequence). Losses at the gene ends were 2 bases for V and 6 bases for J; bases not matched to a gene: 7. The DNA for the CDR3 is TGTGCCAGCAGCTTCCCCGGGACTAGTCTCAATGAGCAGTTCTTC. Translation: CASSFPGTSLNEQFF.

The chain couples TRBV29-1 to TRBJ2-7, with D perhaps TRBD2 (7 bases). V lost 3 bases, J lost 1 base, and 22 bases lay in between. The CDR3 totals 17 residues. Germline V lookup: CDR1 SQVTM, CDR2 ANQGSEA. The CDR3 region is CSVDGETRGGESYEQYF. In DNA, the CDR3 is TGCAGCGTTGACGGGGAAACAAGGGGGGGGGAATCCTACGAGCAGTACTTC.

V gene TRBV18 combines with J gene TRBJ1-1; 9 bases agree with TRBD1. With 1 base clipped from V and 8 bases from J, the junction kept 5 bases outside the gene matches. CDR1 and CDR2 (germline): KGHSH, LQKENI. The length of the CDR3 is 14 residues. CDR3 protein: CASSPQGQGEEAFF. The CDR3 nucleotides are TGTGCCAGCTCACCACAGGGACAGGGTGAGGAAGCTTTCTTT.

This clone was seen just once. The chain combines TRBV4-2 with TRBJ2-7, with D tentatively TRBD2 (5 bases). Trimming shortened V by 4 bases and J by 1 base, and 17 bases separated the two germline ends. The CDR3 consists of 16 residues. CDR1 and CDR2 from the germline V gene are LGHNA and YNFKEQ. The CDR3 region is CASSPRVALGSYEQYF. The CDR3 bases are TGTGCCAGCAGCCCCAGAGTAGCACTAGGGTCCTACGAGCAGTACTTC.

This clone was found once. The CDR3 sequence: CASSVGDSPFTDTQYF. CDR3 sequence (DNA): TGTGCCAGCAGCGTAGGTGATAGCCCATTCACAGATACGCAGTATTTT. The genes are TRBV9 and TRBJ2-3, with D hard to call. Trimming shortened V by 0 bases and J by 2 bases, and 13 bases separated the two germline ends. The CDR3 runs to 16 residues. Germline CDR1 SGDLS, CDR2 YYNGEE.

The DNA of the CDR3 is TGTGCCAGCAGGTTAGCGGGAGGAGTCACCGGGGAGCTGTTTTTT. This encodes CASRLAGGVTGELFF. V is TRBV27 and J is TRBJ2-2; 10 bases line up with TRBD2. Germline V CDR1 and CDR2: MNHEY, SMNVEV (reference sequence). The CDR3 loop spans 15 amino acids. V gave up 6 bases and J gave up 4 bases; unmatched junction bases: 5.

The V gene is TRBV9, the J gene TRBJ2-1; 7 bases are shared with TRBD1. In germline, CDR1 is SGDLS, CDR2 YYNGEE. The V and J ends lost 2 bases and 5 bases, in that order; junction bases with no gene match: 10. The CDR3 sequence is 16 residues long. CDR3 loop: CASSVRRDREDNEQFF. The CDR3, as DNA: TGTGCCAGCAGCGTCCGCCGAGACAGGGAAGACAATGAGCAGTTCTTC.

This rearrangement joins TRBV7-2 to TRBJ2-1, with TRBD2 identical over 7 bases. Losses at the gene ends were 2 bases for V and 8 bases for J; bases not matched to a gene: 12. The CDR3 is 16 residues long. CDR1 is SGHTA and CDR2 is FQGNSA in the germline V gene. CDR3 nucleotides: TGTGCCAGCAGCTTAAGACTAGCTGGAGAGATCCATGAGCAGTTCTTC. Protein: CASSLRLAGEIHEQFF.

This chain joins TRBV4-1 and TRBJ2-7; a possible D gene is TRBD1 (5 bases). CDR1 is MGHRA, CDR2 YSYEKL, per germline. The V end lost 0 bases, the J end lost 0 bases, and 9 bases lay between the germline ends. The CDR3 extends over 15 amino acids. The CDR3 sequence: CASSQEDKNSYEQYF. CDR3 coding DNA: TGCGCCAGCAGCCAAGAGGACAAGAACTCCTACGAGCAGTACTTC.

J is TRBJ2-1 and V is TRBV30, with 7 nucleotides matching TRBD2. After removal of 0 bases from V and 5 bases from J, the junction contained 7 bases not matched to a gene. Germline V CDR1 and CDR2: GTSNPN, SVGIG (reference sequence). This CDR3 contains 15 residues. The CDR3 nucleotides read TGTGCCTGGAGTGTTAGGACTAGAGGGGACAATGAGCAGTTCTTC. Residues: CAWSVRTRGDNEQFF.

The chain links TRBV2 to TRBJ1-1, with TRBD1 matching over 8 bases. The CDR3 is made up of 15 amino acids. Unmatched junction bases numbered 9, after V lost 4 bases and J lost 5 bases. Germline V gives CDR1 SNHLY, CDR2 FYNNEI. The CDR3 is CASSVDRGGGTEAFF. The CDR3 bases are TGTGCCAGCAGTGTCGACAGGGGTGGTGGTACTGAAGCTTTCTTT.

The V call is TRBV30, the J call TRBJ1-3; 9 bases are a match to TRBD1. CDR3 length: 20 amino acids. The germline CDR1 and CDR2 sequences are GTSNPN and SVGIG (reference sequence). J lost 0 bases, V lost 2 bases, and 17 bases had no gene match. This CDR3 reads CAWSTLGQGPGVLSGNTIYF. The CDR3 bases are TGTGCCTGGAGTACTCTCGGACAGGGGCCGGGGGTCCTCTCTGGAAACACCATATATTTT.

This sequence joins TRBV2 and TRBJ2-1, with a weak D call TRBD2 (6 bases). Germline V gene data show CDR1 as SNHLY and CDR2 as FYNNEI. Trimming took 11 bases from V and 4 from J, leaving 15 bases between them. The CDR3 runs 13 residues. This CDR3 is CASSAGWYNEQFF. The DNA for the CDR3 is TGTGCCTCGAGTGCGGGATGGTACAATGAGCAGTTCTTC.